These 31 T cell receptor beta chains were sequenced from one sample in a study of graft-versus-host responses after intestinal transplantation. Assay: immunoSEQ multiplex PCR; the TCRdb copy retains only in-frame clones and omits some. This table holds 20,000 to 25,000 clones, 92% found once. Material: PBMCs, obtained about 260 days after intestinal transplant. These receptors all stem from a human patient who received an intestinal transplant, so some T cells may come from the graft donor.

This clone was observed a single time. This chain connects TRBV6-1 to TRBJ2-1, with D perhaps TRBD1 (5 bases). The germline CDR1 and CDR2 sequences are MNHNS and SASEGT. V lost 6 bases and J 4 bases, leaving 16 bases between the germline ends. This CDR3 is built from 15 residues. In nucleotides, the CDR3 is TGTGCCAGCAGGGCTGACAGCCCGGATTACAATGAGCAGTTCTTC. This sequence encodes CASRADSPDYNEQFF.

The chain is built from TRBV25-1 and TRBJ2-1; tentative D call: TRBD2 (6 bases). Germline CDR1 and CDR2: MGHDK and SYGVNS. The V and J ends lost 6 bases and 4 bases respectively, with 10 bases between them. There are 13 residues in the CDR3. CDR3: CASREGLYNEQFF. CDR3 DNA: TGTGCCAGCAGGGAGGGCCTGTACAATGAGCAGTTCTTC. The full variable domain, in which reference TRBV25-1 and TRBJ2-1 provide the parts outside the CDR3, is EADIYQTPRYLVIGTGKKITLECSQTMGHDKMYWYQQDPGMELHLIHYSYGVNSTEKGDLSSESTVSRIRTEHFPLTLESARPSHTSQYLCASREGLYNEQFFGPGTRLTVL.

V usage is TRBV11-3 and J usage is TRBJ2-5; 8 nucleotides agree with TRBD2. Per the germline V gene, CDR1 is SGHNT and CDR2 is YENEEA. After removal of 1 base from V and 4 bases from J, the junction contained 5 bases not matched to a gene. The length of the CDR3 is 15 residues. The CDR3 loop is CASSLGALAVETQYF. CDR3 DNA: TGTGCCAGCAGCTTAGGGGCACTAGCGGTAGAGACCCAGTACTTC.

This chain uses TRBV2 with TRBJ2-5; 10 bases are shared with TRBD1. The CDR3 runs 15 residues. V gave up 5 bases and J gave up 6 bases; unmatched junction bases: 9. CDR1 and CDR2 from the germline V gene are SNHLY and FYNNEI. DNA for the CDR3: TGTGCCAGCAGTATCCAGGGGACAGGGGTGAAGACCCAGTACTTC. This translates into CASSIQGTGVKTQYF.

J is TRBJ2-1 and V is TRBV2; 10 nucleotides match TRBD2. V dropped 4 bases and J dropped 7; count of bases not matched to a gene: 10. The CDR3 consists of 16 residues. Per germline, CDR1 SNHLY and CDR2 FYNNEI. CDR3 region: CASSARTSGRGNEQFF. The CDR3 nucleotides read TGTGCCAGCAGTGCCCGGACTAGCGGACGAGGAAATGAGCAGTTCTTC.

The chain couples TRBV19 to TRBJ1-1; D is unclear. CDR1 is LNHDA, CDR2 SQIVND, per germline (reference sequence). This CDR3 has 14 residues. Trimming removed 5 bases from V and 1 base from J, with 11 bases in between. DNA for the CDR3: TGTGCCAGTAGTCCTCGTGGGTCGAACACTGAAGCTTTCTTT. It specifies CASSPRGSNTEAFF.

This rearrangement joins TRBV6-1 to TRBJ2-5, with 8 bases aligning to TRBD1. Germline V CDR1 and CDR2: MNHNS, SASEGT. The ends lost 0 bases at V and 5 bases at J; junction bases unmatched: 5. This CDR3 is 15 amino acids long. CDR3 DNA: TGTGCCAGCAGTGAAGCTTGGACAGGGCGGGAGACCCAGTACTTC. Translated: CASSEAWTGRETQYF.

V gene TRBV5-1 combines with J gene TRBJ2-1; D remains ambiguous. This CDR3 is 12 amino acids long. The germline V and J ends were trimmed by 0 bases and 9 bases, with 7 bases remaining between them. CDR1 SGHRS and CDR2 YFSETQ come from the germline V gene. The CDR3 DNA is TGCGCCAGCAGCTTGGGGCCAGGTGAGCAGTTCTTC. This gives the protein CASSLGPGEQFF. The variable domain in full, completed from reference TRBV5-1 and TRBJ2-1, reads KAGVTQTPRYLIKTRGQQVTLSCSPISGHRSVSWYQQTPGQGLQFLFEYFSETQRNKGNFPGRFSGRQFSNSRSEMNVSTLELGDSALYLCASSLGPGEQFFGPGTRLTVL.

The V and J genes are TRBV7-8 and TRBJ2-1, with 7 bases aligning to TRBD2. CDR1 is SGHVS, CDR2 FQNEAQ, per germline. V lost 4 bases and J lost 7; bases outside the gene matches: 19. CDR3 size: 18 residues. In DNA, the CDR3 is TGTGCCAGCAGCTCCTTTCGTGGGGGGGTAGGGTGGATTAATGAGCAGTTCTTC. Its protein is CASSSFRGGVGWINEQFF.

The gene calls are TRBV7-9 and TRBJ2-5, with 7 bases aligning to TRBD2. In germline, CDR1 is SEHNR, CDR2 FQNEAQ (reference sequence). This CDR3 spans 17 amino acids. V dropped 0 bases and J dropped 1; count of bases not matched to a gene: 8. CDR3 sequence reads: CASSLAKAGVFQETQYF. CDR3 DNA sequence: TGTGCCAGCAGCTTAGCAAAGGCGGGGGTCTTCCAAGAGACCCAGTACTTC.

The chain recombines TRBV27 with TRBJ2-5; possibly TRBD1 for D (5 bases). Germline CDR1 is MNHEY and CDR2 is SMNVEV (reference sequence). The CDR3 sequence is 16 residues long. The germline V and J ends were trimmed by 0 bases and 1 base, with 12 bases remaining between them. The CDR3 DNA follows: TGTGCCAGCAGTTTATCATGGGGCAGCTTCCAAGAGACCCAGTACTTC. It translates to CASSLSWGSFQETQYF.

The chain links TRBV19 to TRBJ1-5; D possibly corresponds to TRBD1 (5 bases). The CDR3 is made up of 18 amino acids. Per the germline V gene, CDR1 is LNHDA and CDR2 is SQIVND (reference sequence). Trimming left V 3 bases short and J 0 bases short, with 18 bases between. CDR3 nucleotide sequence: TGTGCCAGTAGTATGAGTCCGGGCAGGGAGGATAGCAATCAGCCCCAGCATTTT. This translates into CASSMSPGREDSNQPQHF.

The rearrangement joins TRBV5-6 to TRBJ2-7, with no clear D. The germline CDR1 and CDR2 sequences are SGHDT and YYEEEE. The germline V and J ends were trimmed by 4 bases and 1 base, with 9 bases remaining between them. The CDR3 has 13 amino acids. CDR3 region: CASSPLGSYEQYF. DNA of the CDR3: TGTGCCAGCAGCCCTTTAGGTTCCTACGAGCAGTACTTC.

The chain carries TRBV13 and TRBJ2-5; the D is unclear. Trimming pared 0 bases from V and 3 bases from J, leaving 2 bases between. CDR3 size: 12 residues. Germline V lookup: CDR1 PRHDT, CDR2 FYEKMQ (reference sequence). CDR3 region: CASSLGEETQYF. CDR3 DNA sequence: TGTGCCAGCAGCTTAGGCGAAGAGACCCAGTACTTC.

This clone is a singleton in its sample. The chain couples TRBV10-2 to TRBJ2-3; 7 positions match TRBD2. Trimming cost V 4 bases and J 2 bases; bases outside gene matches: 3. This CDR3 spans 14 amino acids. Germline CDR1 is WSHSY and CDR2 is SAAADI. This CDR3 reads CASSVAGPTDTQYF. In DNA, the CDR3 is TGCGCCAGCAGTGTAGCGGGCCCCACAGATACGCAGTATTTT.

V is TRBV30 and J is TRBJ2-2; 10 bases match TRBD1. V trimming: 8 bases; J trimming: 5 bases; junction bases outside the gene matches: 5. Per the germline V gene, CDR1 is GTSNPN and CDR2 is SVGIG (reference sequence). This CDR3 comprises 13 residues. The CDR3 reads CAGRDRGTGELFF. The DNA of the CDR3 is TGTGCCGGCCGGGACAGGGGAACCGGGGAGCTGTTTTTT. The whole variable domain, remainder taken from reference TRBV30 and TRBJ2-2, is SQTIHQWPATLVQPVGSPLSLECTVEGTSNPNLYWYRQAAGRGLQLLFYSVGIGQISSEVPQNLSASRPQDRQFILSSKKLLLSDSGFYLCAGRDRGTGELFFGEGSRLTVL.

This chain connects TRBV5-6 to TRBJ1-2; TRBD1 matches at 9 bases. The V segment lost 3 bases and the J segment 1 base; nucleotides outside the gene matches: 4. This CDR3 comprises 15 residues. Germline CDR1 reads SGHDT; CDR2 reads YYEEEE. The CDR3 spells CASSSLTGGNYGYTF. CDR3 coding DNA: TGTGCCAGCAGCTCCCTGACAGGGGGTAACTATGGCTACACCTTC.

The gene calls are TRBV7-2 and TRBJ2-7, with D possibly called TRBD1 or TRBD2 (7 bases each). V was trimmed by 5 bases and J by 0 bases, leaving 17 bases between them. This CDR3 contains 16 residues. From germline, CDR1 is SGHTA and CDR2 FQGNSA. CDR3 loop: CASSRRGGQTSYEQYF. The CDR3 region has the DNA TGTGCCAGCAGCCGGAGGGGGGGACAGACCTCCTACGAGCAGTACTTC.

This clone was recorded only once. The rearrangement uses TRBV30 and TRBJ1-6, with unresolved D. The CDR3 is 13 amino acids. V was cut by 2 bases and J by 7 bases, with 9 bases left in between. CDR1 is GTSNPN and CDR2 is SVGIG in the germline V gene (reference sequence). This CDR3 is CAWSPTENSPLHF. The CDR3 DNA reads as TGTGCCTGGAGTCCGACGGAAAATTCACCCCTCCACTTT.

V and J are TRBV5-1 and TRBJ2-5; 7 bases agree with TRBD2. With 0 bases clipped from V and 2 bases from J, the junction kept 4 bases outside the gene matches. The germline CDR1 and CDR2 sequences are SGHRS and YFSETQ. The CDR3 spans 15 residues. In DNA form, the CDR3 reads TGCGCCAGCAGCTTGGCCCTAGCGGCTCAAGAGACCCAGTACTTC. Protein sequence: CASSLALAAQETQYF.

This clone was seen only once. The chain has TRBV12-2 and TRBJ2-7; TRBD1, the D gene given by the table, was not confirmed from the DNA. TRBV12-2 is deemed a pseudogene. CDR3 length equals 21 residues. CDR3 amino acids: CASRPARRRTGGGIGSYEQYF. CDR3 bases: TGTGCAAGTCGCCCCGCTCGCCGTAGGACAGGGGGCGGGATAGGCTCCTACGAGCAGTACTTC.

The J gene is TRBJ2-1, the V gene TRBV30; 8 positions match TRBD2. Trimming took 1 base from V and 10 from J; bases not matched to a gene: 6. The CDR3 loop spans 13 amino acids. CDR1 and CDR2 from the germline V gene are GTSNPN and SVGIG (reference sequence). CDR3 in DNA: TGTGCCTGGAGTGAAGGACTAGCAGACGAGCAGTTCTTC. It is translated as CAWSEGLADEQFF.

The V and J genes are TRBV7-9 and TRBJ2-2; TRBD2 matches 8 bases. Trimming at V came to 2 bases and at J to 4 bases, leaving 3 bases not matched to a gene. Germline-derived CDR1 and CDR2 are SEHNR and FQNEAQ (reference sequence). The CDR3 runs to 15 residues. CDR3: CASSLTGLGTGELFF. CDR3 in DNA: TGTGCCAGCAGCTTAACGGGACTAGGCACCGGGGAGCTGTTTTTT. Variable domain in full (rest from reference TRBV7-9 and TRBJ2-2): DTGVSQNPRHKITKRGQNVTFRCDPISEHNRLYWYRQTLGQGPEFLTYFQNEAQLEKSRLLSDRFSAERPKGSFSTLEIQRTEQGDSAMYLCASSLTGLGTGELFFGEGSRLTVL.

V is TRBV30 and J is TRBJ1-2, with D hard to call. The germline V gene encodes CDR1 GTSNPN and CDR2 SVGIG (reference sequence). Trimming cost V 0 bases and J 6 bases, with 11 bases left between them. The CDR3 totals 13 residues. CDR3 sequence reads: CAWSVSRLHGYTF. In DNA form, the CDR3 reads TGTGCCTGGAGTGTGAGTAGACTTCATGGCTACACCTTC.

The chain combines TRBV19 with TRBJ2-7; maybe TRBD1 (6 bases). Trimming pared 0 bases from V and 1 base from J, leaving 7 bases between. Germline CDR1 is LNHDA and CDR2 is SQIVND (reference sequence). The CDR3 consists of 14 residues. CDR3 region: CASSIDRGSYEQYF. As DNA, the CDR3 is TGTGCCAGTAGTATAGACAGGGGATCCTACGAGCAGTACTTC.

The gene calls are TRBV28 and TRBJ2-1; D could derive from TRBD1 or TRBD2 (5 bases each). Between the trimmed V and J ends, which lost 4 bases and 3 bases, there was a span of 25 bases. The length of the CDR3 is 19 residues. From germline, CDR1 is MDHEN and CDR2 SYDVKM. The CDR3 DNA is TGTGCCAGCAGTTCGGGACCGGGACCCCAATCAGGGAACTACAATGAGCAGTTCTTC. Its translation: CASSSGPGPQSGNYNEQFF. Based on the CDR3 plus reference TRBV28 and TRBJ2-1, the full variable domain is DVKVTQSSRYLVKRTGEKVFLECVQDMDHENMFWYRQDPGLGLRLIYFSYDVKMKEKGDIPEGYSVSREKKERFSLILESASTNQTSMYLCASSSGPGPQSGNYNEQFFGPGTRLTVL.

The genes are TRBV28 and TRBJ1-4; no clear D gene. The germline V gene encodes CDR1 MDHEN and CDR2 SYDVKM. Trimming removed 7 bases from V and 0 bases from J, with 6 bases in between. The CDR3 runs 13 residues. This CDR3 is CASTTPTNEKLFF. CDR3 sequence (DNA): TGTGCCAGCACCACCCCAACTAATGAAAAACTGTTTTTT.

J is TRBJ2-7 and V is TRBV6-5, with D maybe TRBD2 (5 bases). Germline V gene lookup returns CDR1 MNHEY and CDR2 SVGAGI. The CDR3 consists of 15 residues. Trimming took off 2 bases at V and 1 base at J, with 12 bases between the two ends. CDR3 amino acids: CASSYGGEGSYEQYF. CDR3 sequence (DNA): TGTGCCAGCAGTTACGGCGGCGAGGGTTCCTACGAGCAGTACTTC.

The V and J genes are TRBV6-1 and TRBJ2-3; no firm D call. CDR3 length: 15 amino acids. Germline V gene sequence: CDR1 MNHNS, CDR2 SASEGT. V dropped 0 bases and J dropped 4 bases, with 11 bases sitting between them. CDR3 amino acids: CASSEAEGSADTQYF. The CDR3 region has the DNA TGTGCCAGCAGTGAAGCGGAAGGGTCGGCAGATACGCAGTATTTT.

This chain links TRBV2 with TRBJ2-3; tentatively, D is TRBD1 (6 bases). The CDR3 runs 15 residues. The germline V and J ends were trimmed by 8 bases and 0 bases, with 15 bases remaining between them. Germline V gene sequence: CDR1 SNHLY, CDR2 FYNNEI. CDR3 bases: TGTGCCAGCTCCCTCGACAGGACCAGCACAGATACGCAGTATTTT. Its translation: CASSLDRTSTDTQYF.

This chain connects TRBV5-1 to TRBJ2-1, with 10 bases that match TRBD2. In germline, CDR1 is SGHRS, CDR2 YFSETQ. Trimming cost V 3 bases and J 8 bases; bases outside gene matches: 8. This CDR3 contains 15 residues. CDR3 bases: TGCGCCAGCAGCTGGAGCGGGAGGGCCTTTGATGAGCAGTTCTTC. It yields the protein CASSWSGRAFDEQFF.